This TCR beta chain was recovered during a study of cytomegalovirus exposure and HLA in healthy donors. Study background: Per a later analysis, the 666 first-cohort and more than 100 validation repertoires shared one platform. Regarding the study as a whole: There were around 160 TCR beta chains listed as cytomegalovirus-associated. Rare sequences made up most TCRs, while some public TCRs were found in many donors. It was reported that the classifier diagnosed cytomegalovirus status with high specificity and sensitivity in both the original and validation cohorts.

Germline CDR1 and CDR2: MNHEY and SMNVEV (reference sequence). The ends lost 6 bases at V and 5 bases at J; junction bases unmatched: 3. The CDR3 is made up of 13 amino acids. TCRdb's table, derived via immunoSEQ multiplex PCR, lists solely in-frame clones and lacks some. This table holds 65,000 to 75,000 clones, over 90% found once. A remark on this clone: The antigen is undetermined.

The chain combines TRBV27 with TRBJ2-7, with TRBD1 identical over 11 bases. The sample taken for sequencing was PBMCs. The TCR originated in a woman in her late teens or twenties in good health and CMV-seropositive. The CDR3 here is CASSRTGGHEQYF. In nucleotides, the CDR3 is TGTGCCAGCAGCCGGACAGGGGGCCACGAGCAGTACTTC.